This T cell receptor (beta chain) came from a study of CD8+ T cells in alopecia areata. The study's findings and limits: Many expanded lesional clones persisted in scalp and blood during tofacitinib.

This clone appeared a few times. Its target is unknown. The CDR3 is made up of 15 amino acids. Per germline, CDR1 SQVTM and CDR2 ANQGSEA. V lost 7 bases to trimming and J lost 0 bases; unmatched junction nucleotides: 5. Indicated treatment: oral pan-JAK inhibitor, 5-10 mg twice daily. Extracted RNA was reverse transcribed into cDNA, the sequencing template. Method: immunoSEQ multiplex PCR; TCRdb's copy keeps in-frame clones and lacks some. The table shows about 92,000 clones, with roughly 46% occurring only once. The rearrangement uses TRBV29-1 and TRBJ2-6; TRBD1 matches 8 bases. The sequence was obtained from a human donor with alopecia areata. Sample: CD8+ T cells sorted from blood, taken at week 24, from a patient treated with tofacitinib. The CDR3 is CSARDRRSGANVLTF. CDR3 nucleotide sequence: TGCAGCGCCAGGGACAGGCGCTCTGGGGCCAACGTCCTGACTTTC.